The 20 T cell receptor beta chains in this list originate from one sample, sequenced in a study of cytomegalovirus exposure and HLA in healthy donors. A multiplex PCR was run with 60 Vbeta primers and 13 Jbeta primers. Produced via immunoSEQ multiplex PCR; TCRdb's table is partial and in-frame only. The sample lists 100,000 or so clones; about three fifths were seen once. The sample comprised PBMCs. The receptors originated from a human donor in good health.

V gene TRBV2 combines with J gene TRBJ2-7; TRBD2 is a possible D gene (5 bases). The CDR3 runs to 11 residues. From germline, CDR1 is SNHLY and CDR2 FYNNEI. The V end lost 8 bases, the J end lost 4 bases, and 9 bases lay between the germline ends. The CDR3 nucleotides are TGTGCCAGCCGAGGACTTTACGAGCAGTACTTC. Its protein product is CASRGLYEQYF.

The CDR3 spells CASSKDGQGAWQPQHF. The CDR3 coding sequence is TGTGCCAGCAGCAAAGACGGACAGGGGGCGTGGCAGCCCCAGCATTTT. This chain links TRBV21-1 with TRBJ1-5; the table gives TRBD1 as D, unverified against the DNA. TRBV21-1 is a pseudogene segment. The CDR3 is 16 residues long.

V gene TRBV27 combines with J gene TRBJ1-5; D remains ambiguous. V lost 1 base and J 0 bases, leaving 13 bases between the germline ends. The CDR3 is 17 residues long. The germline V gene has CDR1 MNHEY and CDR2 SMNVEV (reference sequence). CDR3 in DNA: TGTGCCAGCAGTTTATACGGAGGAGACTATAGCAATCAGCCCCAGCATTTT. It encodes CASSLYGGDYSNQPQHF.

The chain uses TRBV7-9 and TRBJ2-2; the D gene is possibly TRBD2 (6 bases). The CDR3 is made up of 14 amino acids. CDR1 SEHNR and CDR2 FQNEAQ come from the germline V gene (reference sequence). The V end was cut by 5 bases, the J end by 6 bases, with 13 bases between. The CDR3 loop reads CASSDGLLPGELFF. As DNA, the CDR3 is TGTGCCAGCAGCGACGGACTACTTCCCGGGGAGCTGTTTTTT.

The V call is TRBV5-4, the J call TRBJ2-1, with D tentatively TRBD1 (6 bases). The CDR3 extends over 13 amino acids. From germline, CDR1 is SGHNT and CDR2 YYREEE (reference sequence). Trimming took off 2 bases at V and 6 bases at J, with 9 bases between the two ends. CDR3 amino acids: CASSFGQSNEQFF. DNA of the CDR3: TGTGCCAGCAGCTTCGGACAGTCCAATGAGCAGTTCTTC.

CDR3 loop: CASSQTVSTNEKLFF. The DNA of the CDR3 is TGCGCCAGCAGCCAGACAGTTTCTACTAATGAAAAACTGTTTTTT. The chain recombines TRBV4-1 with TRBJ1-4; D is possibly TRBD1 (5 bases). Germline V CDR1 and CDR2: MGHRA, YSYEKL. The CDR3 sequence is 15 residues long. Trimming cost V 3 bases and J 2 bases, with 10 bases left between them.

V usage is TRBV7-7 and J usage is TRBJ2-1, with 8 bases aligning to TRBD2. Germline trimming cut 8 bases from V and 7 bases from J; bases unmatched to any gene: 10. Germline V gene lookup returns CDR1 SSHAT and CDR2 FNYEAQ (reference sequence). The CDR3 sequence is 14 residues long. CDR3 in amino acids: CASSGAGAGNEQFF. The CDR3 nucleotides are TGTGCCAGCTCAGGAGCGGGAGCTGGGAATGAGCAGTTCTTC.

This chain connects TRBV19 to TRBJ2-1; TRBD2 matches at 9 bases. This CDR3 has 19 amino acids. Germline V gene sequence: CDR1 LNHDA, CDR2 SQIVND (reference sequence). V gave up 5 bases and J gave up 4 bases; unmatched junction bases: 18. As DNA, the CDR3 is TGTGCCAGTAGTCTCCGACGGGGCGGGAGGGTTAATTCGTACAATGAGCAGTTCTTC. Translating it yields CASSLRRGGRVNSYNEQFF.

This chain connects TRBV5-4 to TRBJ1-2; TRBD1 agrees at 7 bases. The J segment lost 7 bases and the V segment lost 4 bases, leaving 7 bases of the junction unmatched. CDR3 length: 13 amino acids. Germline CDR1 SGHNT, CDR2 YYREEE (reference sequence). The CDR3: CASSTDRVGGYTF. CDR3 DNA: TGTGCCAGCAGCACAGACAGGGTCGGTGGCTACACCTTC. Filled out from reference TRBV5-4 and TRBJ1-2, the complete variable domain reads ETGVTQSPTHLIKTRGQQVTLRCSSQSGHNTVSWYQQALGQGPQFIFQYYREEENGRGNFPPRFSGLQFPNYSSELNVNALELDDSALYLCASSTDRVGGYTFGSGTRLTVV.

This chain uses TRBV18 with TRBJ2-1, with D tentatively TRBD2 (6 bases). Germline V gene data show CDR1 as KGHSH and CDR2 as LQKENI. This CDR3 contains 17 residues. Trimming left V 5 bases short and J 1 base short, with 18 bases between. DNA for the CDR3: TGTGCCAGCTCATGGGGAGGACTGCGATCATCCTACAATGAGCAGTTCTTC. Translated: CASSWGGLRSSYNEQFF. Full variable domain (outside the CDR3, taken from reference TRBV18 and TRBJ2-1): NAGVMQNPRHLVRRRGQEARLRCSPMKGHSHVYWYRQLPEEGLKFMVYLQKENIIDESGMPKERFSAEFPKEGPSILRIQQVVRGDSAAYFCASSWGGLRSSYNEQFFGPGTRLTVL.

The chain combines TRBV7-8 with TRBJ1-2, with D tentatively TRBD1 (6 bases). The CDR3 extends over 16 amino acids. Trimming shortened V by 0 bases and J by 8 bases, and 19 bases separated the two germline ends. The germline V gene encodes CDR1 SGHVS and CDR2 FQNEAQ. The CDR3 DNA follows: TGTGCCAGCAGCTTAGCAGGACTGAAACAGGGTGGCGGCTACACCTTC. Translation: CASSLAGLKQGGGYTF.

CDR3 bases: TGTGCCAGCAGTTTATCTCGACAGGGCGTATTCAATCAGCCCCAGCATTTT. Its translation: CASSLSRQGVFNQPQHF. V gene TRBV28 combines with J gene TRBJ1-5, with 7 bases that match TRBD1. V lost 1 base, J lost 3 bases, and 9 bases stayed unmatched. Per germline, CDR1 MDHEN and CDR2 SYDVKM. The CDR3 has 17 residues. The full variable domain, rest sourced from reference TRBV28 and TRBJ1-5, is DVKVTQSSRYLVKRTGEKVFLECVQDMDHENMFWYRQDPGLGLRLIYFSYDVKMKEKGDIPEGYSVSREKKERFSLILESASTNQTSMYLCASSLSRQGVFNQPQHFGDGTRLSIL.

The rearrangement joins TRBV28 to TRBJ2-7; 9 bases line up with TRBD1. CDR1 and CDR2 (germline): MDHEN, SYDVKM. The V gene end was trimmed by 3 bases and the J gene end by 12 bases; junction bases not matched to a gene: 9. This CDR3 has 13 residues. As DNA, the CDR3 is TGTGCCAGCAGTTTCCGGGACAGGGAAATGCGGTACTTC. This encodes CASSFRDREMRYF.

This clone was found a few times. This chain uses TRBV12-1 with TRBJ2-7; no DNA check was done on the table's D call, TRBD2. TRBV12-1 is tagged as a pseudogene. CDR3 size: 15 residues. The CDR3 loop is CASSFAPRGPYEQYF. DNA of the CDR3: TGTGCCAGCAGCTTTGCACCGCGGGGTCCCTACGAGCAGTACTTC.

This chain uses TRBV9 with TRBJ1-4; 7 bases match TRBD1. The CDR3 covers 15 residues. Germline V lookup: CDR1 SGDLS, CDR2 YYNGEE. Trimming took 1 base from V and 4 from J; bases not matched to a gene: 4. The CDR3 reads CASSVLDRLNEKLFF. CDR3 nucleotides: TGTGCCAGCAGCGTACTGGACAGGCTTAATGAAAAACTGTTTTTT.

V and J are TRBV25-1 and TRBJ2-5, with D maybe TRBD1 (6 bases). The tail of the sequence fits TRBJ2-7 better, so the J call may be wrong. Germline V lookup: CDR1 MGHDK, CDR2 SYGVNS. CDR3 size: 14 residues. CDR3 sequence: CASSDEGESHEQYF. In nucleotides, the CDR3 is TGTGCCAGCAGTGATGAGGGGGAGTCCCACGAGCAGTACTTC.

The chain is built from TRBV28 and TRBJ2-1; no definite D call. Looked up from germline, CDR1 is MDHEN and CDR2 is SYDVKM. The V and J ends lost 10 bases and 0 bases respectively, with 16 bases between them. The CDR3 has 15 amino acids. CDR3 loop: CATNSQRSSYNEQFF. The CDR3 nucleotides are TGTGCCACTAATAGCCAGAGAAGCTCCTACAATGAGCAGTTCTTC.

The gene calls are TRBV6-5 and TRBJ2-7; 8 nucleotides agree with TRBD2. With 2 bases clipped from V and 4 bases from J, the junction kept 7 bases outside the gene matches. The V gene's germline CDR1 is MNHEY and CDR2 SVGAGI. This CDR3 region has 15 residues. CDR3 in amino acids: CASSYGYSGSYEQYF. The CDR3 nucleotides read TGTGCCAGCAGTTACGGGTACAGCGGGAGTTACGAGCAGTACTTC.

The CDR3 nucleotides are TGTGCCAGCAGCTTAGTAACTAGTCGGTCCTACAATGAGCAGTTCTTC. Translation gives CASSLVTSRSYNEQFF. This sequence joins TRBV11-2 and TRBJ2-1; D might be TRBD2 (5 bases). The V gene lost 1 base and the J gene lost 1 base, with 11 bases spanning the gap. This CDR3 has 16 residues. CDR1 SGHAT and CDR2 FQNNGV come from the germline V gene. The variable domain in full, completed from reference TRBV11-2 and TRBJ2-1, reads EAGVAQSPRYKIIEKRQSVAFWCNPISGHATLYWYQQILGQGPKLLIQFQNNGVVDDSQLPKDRFSAERLKGVDSTLKIQPAKLEDSAVYLCASSLVTSRSYNEQFFGPGTRLTVL.

The chain carries TRBV27 and TRBJ2-1; 7 bases match TRBD2. Germline-derived CDR1 and CDR2 are MNHEY and SMNVEV (reference sequence). The CDR3 extends over 15 amino acids. V was clipped by 2 bases and J by 6 bases; unmatched bases: 7. The CDR3 is CASSLGASGRNEQFF. The CDR3 bases are TGTGCCAGCAGTTTAGGGGCTAGCGGACGCAATGAGCAGTTCTTC.